In its sample, the clone carrying this TCR beta chain was seen a few times. For TCRbeta, the library was prepared with unique molecular identifiers. TCRdb ran MiXCR on the PCR reads and lists one entry per CDR3 protein. The sample yields about 210,000 distinct CDR3 sequences, approximately 17% seen once. These data are taken from a study of T-cell reconstitution after alpha-beta-depleted transplantation in children. CDR1 is WNHNN and CDR2 is SYGVQD in the germline V gene (reference sequence). V lost 3 bases and J lost 4; bases outside the gene matches: 7. This CDR3 is built from 15 residues. The gene calls are TRBV10-1 and TRBJ1-1; TRBD1 matches at 8 bases. This sequence was found in a male patient aged 2 to 9 who had a stem cell transplant for acute lymphoblastic leukemia, so the T cells may come from the graft donor. The sequencing here drew on PBMCs, mostly from graft donor cells, taken 360 days after TCRalphabeta/CD19-depleted stem cell transplant. In DNA, the CDR3 is TGCGCCAGCAGTGACCAGATTACAGGGGGCACTGAAGCTTTCTTT. Translated: CASSDQITGGTEAFF.